Sequencing of this T cell receptor (beta chain) was carried out in a study of identical twins. CDR1 and CDR2 (germline): MNHNS, SASEGT. This CDR3 comprises 15 residues. The J segment lost 10 bases and the V segment lost 5 bases, leaving 7 bases of the junction unmatched. TCRdb reanalysed the 5' RACE reads using MiXCR and keeps one entry per CDR3 protein. The data hold 500,000 or so distinct CDR3 sequences, with roughly an eighth observed a single time. These same records also appear under a second study, on yellow fever vaccine responses in identical twins.

The V and J genes are TRBV6-1 and TRBJ2-1; 14 nucleotides align to TRBD2. The receptor's source is a woman under 30 in good health. The sample was CD4+ T cells sorted from blood. The CDR3 sequence: CASSRGTSGSREQFF. The CDR3, as DNA: TGTGCCAGCAGTCGGGGGACTAGCGGGAGTCGGGAGCAGTTCTTC.